What follows are 22 T cell receptor beta chains derived from one specimen sequenced in a study of breast tumors, draining lymph nodes, adjacent tissues. Samples came from axillary lymph nodes draining the breast cancer. TCRdb reanalysed the multiplex PCR reads using MiXCR and keeps one entry per CDR3 protein. The repertoire holds roughly 120,000 distinct CDR3 sequences, with 20% as singletons. The material sequenced was axillary lymph node tissue. These receptors all stem from a female donor with breast cancer. Some clones in this sample may be carry-over from other donors' samples.

This clonotype was seen many times. The rearrangement links TRBV20-1 to TRBJ2-1; no firm D call. Germline V gene data show CDR1 as DFQATT and CDR2 as SNEGSKA (reference sequence). V was shortened by 3 bases and J by 4 bases, with 10 bases between the two germline ends. This CDR3 is 13 amino acids long. The CDR3 here is CSASGHLYNEQFF. The CDR3 nucleotides read TGCAGTGCTAGCGGCCACTTATACAATGAGCAGTTCTTC.

There are many counts of this clonotype. The rearrangement joins TRBV19 to TRBJ1-5; no clear D gene. Germline lookup yields CDR1 LNHDA and CDR2 SQIVND (reference sequence). The CDR3 covers 13 residues. Trimming took 3 bases from V and 4 from J, leaving 7 bases between them. In DNA form, the CDR3 reads TGTGCCAGTAGTATTCGGGTAAATCAGCCCCAGCATTTT. It encodes CASSIRVNQPQHF.

This clonotype was counted ten times or more. The rearrangement uses TRBV15 and TRBJ2-1; TRBD2 is a possible D gene (6 bases). From germline, CDR1 is LNHNV and CDR2 YYDKDF (reference sequence). The CDR3 length is 14 residues. The V gene lost 4 bases and the J gene lost 6 bases, with 13 bases spanning the gap. CDR3 in DNA: TGTGCCACCAGCAATCGGGGGAGTTTCAATGAGCAGTTCTTC. Translating it yields CATSNRGSFNEQFF.

This clonotype was found many times. V usage is TRBV20-1 and J usage is TRBJ1-5; 7 bases fit TRBD1. The J segment lost 4 bases and the V segment lost 1 base, leaving 7 bases of the junction unmatched. This CDR3 is 15 amino acids long. Germline values: CDR1 DFQATT, CDR2 SNEGSKA (reference sequence). The chain's CDR3 is CSARATGARNQPQHF. The CDR3 nucleotides read TGCAGTGCTAGAGCAACAGGGGCGCGGAATCAGCCCCAGCATTTT.

A single count supports this clonotype. A much larger clone lies one base from this, so it may be a read error. The V call is TRBV20-1, the J call TRBJ2-7, with D perhaps given as TRBD1 or TRBD2 (5 bases each). CDR1 and CDR2 from the germline V gene are DFQATT and SNEGSKA (reference sequence). The CDR3 has 13 residues. This CDR3 is CGARPGTAPSQYF. The CDR3 region has the DNA TGCGGTGCTAGGCCAGGGACGGCTCCCAGCCAGTACTTC.

This clonotype was seen many times. The chain is built from TRBV12-3 or TRBV12-4 and TRBJ1-6; no firm D call. Trimming left V 4 bases short and J 6 bases short, with 7 bases between. This CDR3 has 13 amino acids. CDR3 in DNA: TGTGCCAGCAGTTACCGCCTTAATTCACCCCTCCACTTT. Translating gives CASSYRLNSPLHF.

With regard to this clonotype: Being one base from a much bigger clone, this may be a read error. The chain couples TRBV7-9 to TRBJ1-2, with 8 bases identical to TRBD1. This CDR3 is 14 amino acids long. CDR1 and CDR2 (germline): SEHNR, FQNEAQ (reference sequence). Unmatched junction bases numbered 6, after V lost 5 bases and J lost 4 bases. The CDR3 loop is CASSLWTGSYGYTF. CDR3 nucleotides: TGTGCCAGCAGCCTATGGACAGGGAGCTATGGCTACACCTTC. Looking up the rest from reference TRBV7-9 and TRBJ1-2 gives the full variable domain: DTGVSQNPRHKITKRGQNVTFRCDPISEHNRLYWYRQTLGQGPEFLTYFQNEAQLEKSRLLSDRFSAERPKGSFSTLEIQRTEQGDSAMYLCASSLWTGSYGYTFGSGTRLTVV.

J is TRBJ1-3 and V is TRBV6-6; tentatively, D is TRBD1 (5 bases). V was trimmed by 5 bases and J by 1 base, leaving 9 bases between them. Germline values: CDR1 MNHNY, CDR2 SVGAGI (reference sequence). The CDR3 sequence is 14 residues long. CDR3 bases: TGTGCCAGCAGTAGGGGCGAATCTGGAAACACCATATATTTT. Amino acid sequence: CASSRGESGNTIYF.

A word on this clonotype: It may be a read error: a sequence one base away is much more abundant. CDR3 sequence: CSAAPNGNSGNTIYF. The CDR3 DNA reads as TGCAGTGCTGCCCCCAACGGAAACTCTGGAAACACCATATATTTT. The V call is TRBV20-1, the J call TRBJ1-3; no reliable D call. Germline lookup yields CDR1 DFQATT and CDR2 SNEGSKA (reference sequence). This CDR3 region has 15 residues. Trimming removed 5 bases from V and 0 bases from J, with 14 bases in between.

This clonotype appeared many times. The V and J genes are TRBV11-2 and TRBJ2-3; 10 bases match TRBD1. Germline-derived CDR1 and CDR2 are SGHAT and FQNNGV. This CDR3 contains 14 residues. The V segment lost 4 bases and the J segment 4 bases; nucleotides outside the gene matches: 2. CDR3 loop: CASSWGTGADTQYF. The CDR3, as DNA: TGTGCCAGCAGCTGGGGGACAGGGGCAGATACGCAGTATTTT.

This clonotype has at least ten counts. The chain employs TRBV7-2 and TRBJ2-3; TRBD2 matches at 10 bases. Per the germline V gene, CDR1 is SGHTA and CDR2 is FQGNSA. Trimming removed 1 base from V and 2 bases from J; junction bases left unmatched: 6. The CDR3 consists of 17 residues. The CDR3 loop reads CASSLVAGGRNTDTQYF. The CDR3 region has the DNA TGTGCCAGCAGCTTAGTAGCGGGAGGCCGAAACACAGATACGCAGTATTTT.

This clonotype was seen a handful of times. The J gene is TRBJ1-4, the V gene TRBV28; D not certain. V gave up 4 bases and J gave up 1 base, with 13 bases separating them. CDR1 is MDHEN, CDR2 SYDVKM, per germline. The CDR3 is 16 amino acids. The CDR3 nucleotides read TGTGCCAGCAGTTCTCTCAAGTCGGGAACTAATGAAAAACTGTTTTTT. Its protein is CASSSLKSGTNEKLFF.

A word on this clonotype: A much more abundant neighbour one base away suggests this may be a read error. In this CDR3 the conserved last residue, phenylalanine or tryptophan, is missing, so a read error is likely. In DNA form, the CDR3 reads TGTGCCAGCGTTCAGAGGGAGAAGGATGAAAAACTGTTTTGT. It yields the protein CASVQREKDEKLFC. The chain employs TRBV11-2 and TRBJ1-4; no firm D call. V was shortened by 8 bases and J by 6 bases, with 16 bases between the two germline ends. The CDR3 totals 14 residues. Germline-derived CDR1 and CDR2 are SGHAT and FQNNGV.

A word on this clonotype: A much larger clone differs by one base, so this may be a read error. The chain carries TRBV3-1 and TRBJ2-7, with TRBD2 matching 11 bases. Germline lookup yields CDR1 LGHDT and CDR2 YNNKEL (reference sequence). The CDR3 extends over 15 amino acids. In DNA form, the CDR3 reads TGTGCCAGCAGCCCCCATGGGACTAGCGGCTACGAGCAGCACTTC. Protein sequence: CASSPHGTSGYEQHF.

This clonotype was counted a single time. A read error is possible here, since a much larger clone lies one base away. This chain links TRBV20-1 with TRBJ1-2; TRBD1 is a possible D gene (6 bases). V lost 2 bases and J lost 3, with 19 bases in between. The CDR3 contains 16 residues. Per the germline V gene, CDR1 is DFQATT and CDR2 is SNEGSKA (reference sequence). The CDR3 DNA is TGCAGTGCTAGATCAAGGCGCGAGGGGGACCACTATGGCTACACCTTC. Translation gives CSARSRREGDHYGYTF.

The sample holds many counts of this clonotype. The V and J genes are TRBV12-3 or TRBV12-4 and TRBJ1-2; possibly TRBD1 for D (5 bases). This CDR3 is 15 amino acids long. Trimming cost V 7 bases and J 3 bases, with 18 bases left between them. CDR3 sequence: CASTPRSGLDYGYTF. The CDR3, as DNA: TGTGCCAGCACCCCCCGATCAGGGTTGGACTATGGCTACACCTTC.

In its sample, this clonotype was seen many times. J is TRBJ2-7 and V is TRBV4-1, with 11 positions matching TRBD1. Germline-derived CDR1 and CDR2 are MGHRA and YSYEKL. J gave up 5 bases and V 1 base, and 7 bases lay outside the gene matches. This CDR3 is 16 amino acids long. CDR3 sequence (DNA): TGCGCCAGCAGCCAAGGTAGGGACAGGGGGAACCACGAGCAGTACTTC. This gives the protein CASSQGRDRGNHEQYF.

The sample holds many counts of this clonotype. This chain joins TRBV6-5 and TRBJ2-1; 10 positions agree with TRBD2. J gave up 5 bases and V 2 bases, and 15 bases lay outside the gene matches. CDR1 is MNHEY, CDR2 SVGAGI, per germline. The CDR3 is made up of 19 amino acids. The CDR3 reads CASSYARSRGLANNNEQFF. DNA for the CDR3: TGTGCCAGCAGTTACGCCCGTTCCCGGGGACTAGCGAATAACAATGAGCAGTTCTTC.

This clonotype was seen many times. The CDR3 DNA follows: TGTGCCAGCAGTCCCACAGGGTTAAACTTCTACGAGCAGTACTTC. Its protein is CASSPTGLNFYEQYF. The chain carries TRBV12-3 or TRBV12-4 and TRBJ2-7; weak D call: TRBD1 (6 bases). Trimming pared 5 bases from V and 3 bases from J, leaving 17 bases between. The CDR3 is 15 amino acids.

In its sample, this clonotype was seen many times. This chain uses TRBV18 with TRBJ2-1; D not resolved. The CDR3 is 12 residues long. Deletions cut 8 bases from V and 6 bases from J, with 11 bases between. Per the germline V gene, CDR1 is KGHSH and CDR2 is LQKENI. The DNA of the CDR3 is TGTGCCAGCAGTCCTACCAGCAATGAGCAGTTCTTC. This gives the protein CASSPTSNEQFF. The full variable domain, with the rest looked up from reference TRBV18 and TRBJ2-1, is NAGVMQNPRHLVRRRGQEARLRCSPMKGHSHVYWYRQLPEEGLKFMVYLQKENIIDESGMPKERFSAEFPKEGPSILRIQQVVRGDSAAYFCASSPTSNEQFFGPGTRLTVL.

This clonotype was seen many times. The chain is built from TRBV3-1 and TRBJ2-1; D remains ambiguous. The CDR3 runs 16 residues. CDR1 and CDR2 (germline): LGHDT, YNNKEL (reference sequence). V was pared by 0 bases and J by 2 bases, with 11 bases between. CDR3 amino acids: CASSQDTTPAYNEQFF. CDR3 bases: TGTGCCAGCAGCCAAGATACGACACCCGCCTACAATGAGCAGTTCTTC.

Comment on this clonotype: This may be a read error, as it is one base from a much larger clone. The gene calls are TRBV10-2 and TRBJ1-5, with TRBD1 matching 8 bases. V dropped 5 bases and J dropped 5; count of bases not matched to a gene: 8. Germline lookup yields CDR1 WSHSY and CDR2 SAAADI. The CDR3 runs to 15 residues. CDR3 amino acids: CASSTAETGDQPQHF. The DNA for the CDR3 is TGCGCCAGCAGTACAGCCGAGACAGGGGATCAGCCCCAGCATTTT.